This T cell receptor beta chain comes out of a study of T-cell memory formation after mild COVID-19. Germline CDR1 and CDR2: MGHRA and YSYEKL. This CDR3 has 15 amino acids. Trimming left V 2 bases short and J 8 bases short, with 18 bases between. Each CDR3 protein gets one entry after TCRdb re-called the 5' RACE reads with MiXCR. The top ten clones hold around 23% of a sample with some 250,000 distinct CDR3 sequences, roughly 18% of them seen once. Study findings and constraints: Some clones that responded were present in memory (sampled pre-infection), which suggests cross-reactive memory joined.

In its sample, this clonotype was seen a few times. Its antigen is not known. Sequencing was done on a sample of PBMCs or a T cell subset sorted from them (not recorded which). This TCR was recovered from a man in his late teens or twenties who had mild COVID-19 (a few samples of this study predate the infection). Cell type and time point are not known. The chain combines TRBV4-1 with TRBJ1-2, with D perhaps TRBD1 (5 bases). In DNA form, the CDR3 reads TGCGCCAGCAGCCAAAGGGAGAAAGGGGTAGAGGGCTACACCTTC. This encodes CASSQREKGVEGYTF.